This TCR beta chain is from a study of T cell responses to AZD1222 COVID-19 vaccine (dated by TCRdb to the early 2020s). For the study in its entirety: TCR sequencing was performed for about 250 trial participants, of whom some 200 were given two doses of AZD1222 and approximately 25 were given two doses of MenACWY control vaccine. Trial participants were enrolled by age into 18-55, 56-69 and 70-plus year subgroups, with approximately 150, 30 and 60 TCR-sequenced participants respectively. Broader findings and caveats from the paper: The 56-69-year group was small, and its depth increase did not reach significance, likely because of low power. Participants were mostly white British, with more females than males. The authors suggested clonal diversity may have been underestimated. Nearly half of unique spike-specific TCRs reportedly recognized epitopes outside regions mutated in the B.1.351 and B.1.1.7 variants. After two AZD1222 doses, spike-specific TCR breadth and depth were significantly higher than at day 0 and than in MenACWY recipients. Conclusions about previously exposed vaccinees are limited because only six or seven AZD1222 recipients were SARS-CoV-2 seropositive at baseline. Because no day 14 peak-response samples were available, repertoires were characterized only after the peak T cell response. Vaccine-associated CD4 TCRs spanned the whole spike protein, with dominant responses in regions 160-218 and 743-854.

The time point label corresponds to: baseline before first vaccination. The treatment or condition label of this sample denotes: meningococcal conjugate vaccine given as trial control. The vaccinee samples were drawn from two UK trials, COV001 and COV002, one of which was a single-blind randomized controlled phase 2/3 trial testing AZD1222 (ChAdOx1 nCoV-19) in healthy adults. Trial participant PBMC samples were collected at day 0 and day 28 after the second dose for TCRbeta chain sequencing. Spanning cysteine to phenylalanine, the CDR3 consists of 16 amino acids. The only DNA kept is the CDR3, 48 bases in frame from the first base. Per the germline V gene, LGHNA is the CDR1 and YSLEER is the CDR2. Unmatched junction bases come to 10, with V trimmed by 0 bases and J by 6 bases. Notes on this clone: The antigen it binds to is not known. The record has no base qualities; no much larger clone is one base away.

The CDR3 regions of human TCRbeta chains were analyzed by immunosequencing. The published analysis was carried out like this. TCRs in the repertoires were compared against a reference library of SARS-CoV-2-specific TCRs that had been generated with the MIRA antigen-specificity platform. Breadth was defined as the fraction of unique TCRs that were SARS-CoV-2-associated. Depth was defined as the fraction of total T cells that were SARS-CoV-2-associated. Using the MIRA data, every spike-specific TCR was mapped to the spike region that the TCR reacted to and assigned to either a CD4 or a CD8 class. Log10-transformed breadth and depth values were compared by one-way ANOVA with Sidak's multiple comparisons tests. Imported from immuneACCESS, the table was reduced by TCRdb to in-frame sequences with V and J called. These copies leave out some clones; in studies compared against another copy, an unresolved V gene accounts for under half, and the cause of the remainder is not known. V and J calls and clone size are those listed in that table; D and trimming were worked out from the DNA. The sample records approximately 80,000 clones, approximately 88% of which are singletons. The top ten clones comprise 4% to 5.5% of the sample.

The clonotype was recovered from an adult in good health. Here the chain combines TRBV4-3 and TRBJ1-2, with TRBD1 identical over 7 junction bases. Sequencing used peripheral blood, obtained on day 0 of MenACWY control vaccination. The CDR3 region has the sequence CASSQDLGQVSHGYTF. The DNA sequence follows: TGCGCCAGCAGCCAAGATCTTGGACAGGTGAGCCATGGCTACACCTTC.